A selection of T cell receptor beta chains follows, all from one sample in a study of T cell changes during pregnancy in multiple sclerosis. Produced via immunoSEQ multiplex PCR; TCRdb's table is partial and in-frame only. The data contain about 35,000 clones, roughly nine tenths of them singletons. The starting material was CD4+ T cells from peripheral blood mononuclear cells, obtained after pregnancy. The receptors derive from a female donor in good health, enrolled as a control in a pregnancy study. The CDR3 runs from the conserved cysteine through the conserved F or W. The D gene is left open where the match is weak. Clone size is given for some rows only: seen once, a few or many times, or a class if the clone is expanded.

d_call j_call cdr3_length v_call clone_size cdr3_nt cdr3_aa
- TRBJ2-5 15 TRBV7-8 once TGTGCCAGCAGCCCGAGCCCGACAGCTCAAGAGACCCAGTACTTC CASSPSPTAQETQYF
- TRBJ2-3 14 TRBV14 - TGTGCCAGCAGCCGCAGCGGCTACACAGATACGCAGTATTTT CASSRSGYTDTQYF
- TRBJ1-4 11 TRBV2 - TGTGCCAGCAGCGCGGACCGGGGTTTGTTTTTT CASSADRGLFF
- TRBJ1-1 13 TRBV9 few TGTGCCAGCAGCGTAGTGTCAGGGCCAGAAGCTTTCTTT CASSVVSGPEAFF
- TRBJ2-5 13 TRBV9 - TGTGCCAGCAGCGTAACCGGGAGAGAGACCCAGTACTTC CASSVTGRETQYF
TRBD2 TRBJ2-7 15 TRBV2 - TGTGCCAGCAGTAATAGCGGGAGCGCCGGTGAAGAGCAGTACTTC CASSNSGSAGEEQYF
- TRBJ1-2 18 TRBV5-1 - TGCGCCAGCAGCTTGGATCGGGCAAGGAGGAGAGCTAACTATGGCTACACCTTC CASSLDRARRRANYGYTF
TRBD2 TRBJ2-3 16 TRBV5-1 once TGCGCCAGCAGCTTGGCCTTAGCGGGGTCACGAGATACGCAGTATTTT CASSLALAGSRDTQYF
TRBD2 TRBJ2-2 18 TRBV7-2 - TGTGCCAGCAGCTTAGAAATAGCGGGGGGACTCAGGGCCGGGGAGCTGTTTTTT CASSLEIAGGLRAGELFF
TRBD1 TRBJ1-2 13 TRBV18 - TGTGCCAGCTCAGGACAGGGGGCTGGTGGCTACACCTTC CASSGQGAGGYTF
- TRBJ2-3 14 TRBV7-3 once TGTGCCAGCAGCTACTTAAACTTGCGAGATACGCAGTATTTT CASSYLNLRDTQYF
TRBD1 TRBJ2-7 16 TRBV27 - TGTGCCAGCAGCAAAACCGGGACAGGGATACCCTACGAGCAGTACTTC CASSKTGTGIPYEQYF
- TRBJ2-7 15 TRBV4-3 - TGCGCCAGCAGCCAAGATGTTGGGCAGACCTACGAGCAGTACTTC CASSQDVGQTYEQYF
TRBD2 TRBJ2-3 15 TRBV7-8 - TGTGCCAGCAGACCGACTAGCGGGGACACAGATACGCAGTATTTT CASRPTSGDTDTQYF
- TRBJ1-6 16 TRBV2 - TGTGCCAGCAGTGAAAAGCCCCTAAGCCTTAATTCACCCCTCCACTTT CASSEKPLSLNSPLHF
- TRBJ1-2 14 TRBV16 - TGTGCCAGCAGCTCGGAGGGGTGGGACTATGGCTACACCTTC CASSSEGWDYGYTF
TRBD2 TRBJ2-1 16 TRBV28 - TGTGCCAGCAGTTTACTTGGGACTAGCGGCTACAATGAGCAGTTCTTC CASSLLGTSGYNEQFF
- TRBJ2-5 12 TRBV11-3 - TGTGCCAGCAGCGCGGATCGAGAGACCCAGTACTTC CASSADRETQYF
TRBD1 TRBJ1-5 16 TRBV5-6 - TGTGCCAGCAGCTTTCGACAGGGGGCGTCCGGTCAGCCCCAGCATTTT CASSFRQGASGQPQHF
TRBD2 TRBJ2-1 14 TRBV6-5 once TGTGCCACGACGCCGGGACTAGTTCATCATGAGCAGTTCTTC CATTPGLVHHEQFF
- TRBJ1-5 14 TRBV9 - TGTGCCAGCAGCGGAACCGGGAGCAATCAGCCCCAGCATTTT CASSGTGSNQPQHF
- TRBJ1-2 14 TRBV18 - TGTGCCAGCTCACCGGGGGGGGCTAACTATGGCTACACCTTC CASSPGGANYGYTF
TRBD1 TRBJ1-2 18 TRBV5-6 - TGTGCCAGCAGCCCGGTCCCGGGACAGGGGGGAACTAACTATGGCTACACCTTC CASSPVPGQGGTNYGYTF
TRBD1 TRBJ1-1 13 TRBV7-9 - TGTGCCAGCAGCCCCGACAGGGAGTCTGAAGCTTTCTTT CASSPDRESEAFF
- TRBJ1-2 16 TRBV6-1 - TGTGCCAGCAGTGAAGCGCTTCGGGTTGGCAACGGGGGCTACACCTTC CASSEALRVGNGGYTF
TRBD2 TRBJ2-3 15 TRBV7-7 - TGTGCCAGCAGCTTACTAGCGGGGGGGGCAGATACGCAGTATTTT CASSLLAGGADTQYF
- TRBJ2-1 16 TRBV7-9 - TGTGCCAGCAGCCCACGACAGGGACTCTCCTACAATGAGCAGTTCTTC CASSPRQGLSYNEQFF
- TRBJ2-7 13 TRBV27 - TGTGCCAGCAGTATGGGGAGGGGGGTCCAAGGGTACTTC CASSMGRGVQGYF
- TRBJ2-2 13 TRBV6-5 - TGTGCCAGCAGTGTGTCGGACACCGGGGAGCTGTTTTTT CASSVSDTGELFF
TRBD1 TRBJ1-1 14 TRBV2 - TGTGCCAGCAGCCCGACAGGGGGTCGGACTGAAGCTTTCTTT CASSPTGGRTEAFF
TRBD1 TRBJ1-2 17 TRBV6-1 few TGTGCCAGCAGTGAAGAAGAGGGGGGACAGGGATTCTATGGCTACACCTTC CASSEEEGGQGFYGYTF
TRBD2 TRBJ2-2 16 TRBV27 - TGTGCCAGCACCCTAGCGGGAGGTCTGAACACCGGGGAGCTGTTTTTT CASTLAGGLNTGELFF
TRBD1 TRBJ2-7 15 TRBV6-5 - TGTGCCAGCAGCCGTGGGACAGGGGGTGCCTACGAGCAGTACTTC CASSRGTGGAYEQYF
- TRBJ2-1 13 TRBV7-6 - TGTGCCAGCAGCCCTCGGGGATACAATGAGCAGTTCTTC CASSPRGYNEQFF
TRBD1 TRBJ1-6 15 TRBV2 - TGTGCCAGCAGTGCACCGGGACAGAGCAATTCACCCCTCCACTTT CASSAPGQSNSPLHF
TRBD2 TRBJ2-2 17 TRBV5-1 - TGCGCCAGCAGCTTGAGGAACGGGGGGGCGAACACCGGGGAGCTGTTTTTT CASSLRNGGANTGELFF
- TRBJ2-7 17 TRBV5-4 - TGTGCCAGCAGCTTGGTCATCCTAACTACCCCTTCCTACGAGCAGTACTTC CASSLVILTTPSYEQYF